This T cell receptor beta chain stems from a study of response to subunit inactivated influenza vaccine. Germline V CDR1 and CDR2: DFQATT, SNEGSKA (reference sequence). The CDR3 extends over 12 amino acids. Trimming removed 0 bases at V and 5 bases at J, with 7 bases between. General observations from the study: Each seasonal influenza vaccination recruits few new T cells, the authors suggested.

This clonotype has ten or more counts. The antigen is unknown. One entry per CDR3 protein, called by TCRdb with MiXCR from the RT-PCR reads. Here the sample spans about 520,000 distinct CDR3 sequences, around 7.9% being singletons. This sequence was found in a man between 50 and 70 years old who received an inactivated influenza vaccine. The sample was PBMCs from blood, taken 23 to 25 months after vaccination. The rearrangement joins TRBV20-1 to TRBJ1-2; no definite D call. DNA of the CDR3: TGCAGTGCTAGAGATTTGGGATATGGCTACACCTTC. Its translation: CSARDLGYGYTF.